This record looks at one TCR beta chain sequence and its context. The record originates from a study of blood T cells in healthy people across ages. Germline loops: CDR1 SGHTA, CDR2 FQGNSA. V trimming: 7 bases; J trimming: 2 bases; junction bases outside the gene matches: 4. The CDR3 runs to 14 residues. Primers used in a second PCR of roughly 7 to 12 cycles were a sample-barcoded 5' primer and a J-beta primer mix. TCRdb independently ran MiXCR on the 5' RACE reads; one entry per CDR3 protein. Of some 1.1 million distinct CDR3 sequences in the sample, under 40% were seen once. The chain recombines TRBV7-2 with TRBJ1-4, with 7 nucleotides matching TRBD1. The specimen was blood. This clonotype originated in a man in his late teens or twenties in good health. CDR3 coding DNA: TGTGCCAGCAACCGGACAGGCACTAATGAAAAACTGTTTTTT. Its translation: CASNRTGTNEKLFF. The full variable domain, rest sourced from reference TRBV7-2 and TRBJ1-4, is GAGVSQSPSNKVTEKGKDVELRCDPISGHTALYWYRQSLGQGLEFLIYFQGNSAPDKSGLPSDRFSAERTGGSVSTLTIQRTQQEDSAVYLCASNRTGTNEKLFFGSGTQLSVL.